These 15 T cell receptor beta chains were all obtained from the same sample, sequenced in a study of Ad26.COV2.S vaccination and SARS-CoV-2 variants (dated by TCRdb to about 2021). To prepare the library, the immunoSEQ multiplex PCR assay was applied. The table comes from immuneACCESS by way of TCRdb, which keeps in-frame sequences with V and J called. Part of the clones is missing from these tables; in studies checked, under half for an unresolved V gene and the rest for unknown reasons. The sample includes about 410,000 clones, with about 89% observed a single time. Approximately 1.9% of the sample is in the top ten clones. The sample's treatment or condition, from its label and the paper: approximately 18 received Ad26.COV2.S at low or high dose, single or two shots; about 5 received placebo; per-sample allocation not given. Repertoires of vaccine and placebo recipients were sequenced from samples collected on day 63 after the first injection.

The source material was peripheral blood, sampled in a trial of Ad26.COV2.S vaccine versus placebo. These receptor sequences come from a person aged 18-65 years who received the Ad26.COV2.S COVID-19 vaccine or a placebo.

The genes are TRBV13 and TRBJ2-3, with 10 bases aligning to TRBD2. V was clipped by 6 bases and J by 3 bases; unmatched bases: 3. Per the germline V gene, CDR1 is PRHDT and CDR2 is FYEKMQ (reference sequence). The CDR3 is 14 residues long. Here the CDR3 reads CASSPSGSTDTQYF. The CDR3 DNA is TGTGCCAGCAGTCCTAGCGGGAGTACAGATACGCAGTATTTT.

CDR3 DNA sequence: TGTGCCAGCAGCGGCCAGACGGGCTACGAGCAGTACTTC. It yields the protein CASSGQTGYEQYF. V usage is TRBV11-2 and J usage is TRBJ2-7, with no clear D. Germline V lookup: CDR1 SGHAT, CDR2 FQNNGV. V lost 5 bases and J lost 3, with 11 bases in between. There are 13 residues in the CDR3. Drawing the rest from reference TRBV11-2 and TRBJ2-7, the complete variable domain is EAGVAQSPRYKIIEKRQSVAFWCNPISGHATLYWYQQILGQGPKLLIQFQNNGVVDDSQLPKDRFSAERLKGVDSTLKIQPAKLEDSAVYLCASSGQTGYEQYFGPGTRLTVT.

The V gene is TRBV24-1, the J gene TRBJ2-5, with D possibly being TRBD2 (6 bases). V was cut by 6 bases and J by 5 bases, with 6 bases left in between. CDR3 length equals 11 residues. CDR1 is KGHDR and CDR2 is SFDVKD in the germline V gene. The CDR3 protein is CATSRGETQYF. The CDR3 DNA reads TGTGCCACCAGTCGGGGGGAGACCCAGTACTTC.

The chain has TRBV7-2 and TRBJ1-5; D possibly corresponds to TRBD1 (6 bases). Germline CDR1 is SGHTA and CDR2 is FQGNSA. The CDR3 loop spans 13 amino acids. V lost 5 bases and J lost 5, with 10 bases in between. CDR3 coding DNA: TGTGCCAGCAGCCGGGACACTGATCAGCCCCAGCATTTT. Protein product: CASSRDTDQPQHF.

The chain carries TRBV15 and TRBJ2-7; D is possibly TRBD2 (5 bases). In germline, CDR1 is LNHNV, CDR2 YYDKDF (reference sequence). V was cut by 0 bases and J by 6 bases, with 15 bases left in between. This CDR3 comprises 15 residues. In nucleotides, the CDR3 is TGTGCCACCAGCAGAGATCTCTCTGGACTCGGCGAGCAGTACTTC. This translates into CATSRDLSGLGEQYF.

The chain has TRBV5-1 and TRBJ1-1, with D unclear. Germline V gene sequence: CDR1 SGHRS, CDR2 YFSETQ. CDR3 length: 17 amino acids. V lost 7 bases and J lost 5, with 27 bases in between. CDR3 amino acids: CASRHGSGLVSSTEAFF. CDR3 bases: TGCGCCAGCCGCCACGGTTCAGGTTTGGTTTCGTCGACTGAAGCTTTCTTT. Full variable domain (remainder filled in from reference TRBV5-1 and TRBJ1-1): KAGVTQTPRYLIKTRGQQVTLSCSPISGHRSVSWYQQTPGQGLQFLFEYFSETQRNKGNFPGRFSGRQFSNSRSEMNVSTLELGDSALYLCASRHGSGLVSSTEAFFGQGTRLTVV.

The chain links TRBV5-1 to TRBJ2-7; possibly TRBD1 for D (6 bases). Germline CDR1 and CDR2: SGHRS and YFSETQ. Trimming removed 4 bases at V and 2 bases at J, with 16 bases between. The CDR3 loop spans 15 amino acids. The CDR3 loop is CASSQDSTSAYEQYF. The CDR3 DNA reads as TGCGCCAGCAGCCAGGACAGCACCAGCGCCTACGAGCAGTACTTC.

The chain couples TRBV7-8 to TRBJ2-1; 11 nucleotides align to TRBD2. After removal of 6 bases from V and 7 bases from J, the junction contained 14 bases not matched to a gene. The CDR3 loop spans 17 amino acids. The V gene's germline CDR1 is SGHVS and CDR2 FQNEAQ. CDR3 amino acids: CASSFSGRASWRNEQFF. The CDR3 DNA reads TGTGCCAGCAGTTTTAGCGGGAGGGCCTCCTGGAGGAATGAGCAGTTCTTC.

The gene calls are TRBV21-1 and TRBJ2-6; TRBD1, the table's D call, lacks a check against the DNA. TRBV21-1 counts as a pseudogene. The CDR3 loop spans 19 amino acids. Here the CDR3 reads CASSKIGQGGDSGANVLTF. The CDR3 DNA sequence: TGTGCCAGCAGCAAAATCGGACAGGGCGGTGACTCTGGGGCCAACGTCCTGACTTTC.

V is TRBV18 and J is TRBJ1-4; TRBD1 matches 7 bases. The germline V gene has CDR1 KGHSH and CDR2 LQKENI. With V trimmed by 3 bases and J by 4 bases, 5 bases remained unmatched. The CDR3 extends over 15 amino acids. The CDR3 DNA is TGTGCCAGCTCACCCCGGGACAGAATTAATGAAAAACTGTTTTTT. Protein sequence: CASSPRDRINEKLFF.

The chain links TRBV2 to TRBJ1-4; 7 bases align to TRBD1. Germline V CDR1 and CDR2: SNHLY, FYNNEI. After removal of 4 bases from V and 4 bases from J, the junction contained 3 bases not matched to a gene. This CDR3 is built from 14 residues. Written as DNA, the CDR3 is TGTGCCAGCAGTGGCGGGGACAGTAATGAAAAACTGTTTTTT. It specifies CASSGGDSNEKLFF.

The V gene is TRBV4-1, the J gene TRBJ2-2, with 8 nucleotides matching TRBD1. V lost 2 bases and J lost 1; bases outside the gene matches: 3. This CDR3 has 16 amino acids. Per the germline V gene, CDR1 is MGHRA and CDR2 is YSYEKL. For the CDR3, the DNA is TGCGCCAGCAGCCAATATGGGACAGGGAACACCGGGGAGCTGTTTTTT. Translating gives CASSQYGTGNTGELFF.

This CDR3 is CASSTTSGPYEQYF. DNA of the CDR3: TGTGCCAGCAGCACCACGAGCGGACCCTACGAGCAGTACTTC. The chain combines TRBV7-2 with TRBJ2-7; D is possibly TRBD2 (5 bases). CDR3 length equals 14 residues. Trimming took off 5 bases at V and 2 bases at J, with 13 bases between the two ends. Germline CDR1 SGHTA, CDR2 FQGNSA. The whole variable domain, filled in from reference TRBV7-2 and TRBJ2-7, reads GAGVSQSPSNKVTEKGKDVELRCDPISGHTALYWYRQSLGQGLEFLIYFQGNSAPDKSGLPSDRFSAERTGGSVSTLTIQRTQQEDSAVYLCASSTTSGPYEQYFGPGTRLTVT.

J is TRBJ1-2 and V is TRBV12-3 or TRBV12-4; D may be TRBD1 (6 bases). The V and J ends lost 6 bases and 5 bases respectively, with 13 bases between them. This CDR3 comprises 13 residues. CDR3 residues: CASSLDSRYGYTF. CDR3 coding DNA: TGTGCCAGCAGCCTGGACAGCAGATATGGCTACACCTTC.

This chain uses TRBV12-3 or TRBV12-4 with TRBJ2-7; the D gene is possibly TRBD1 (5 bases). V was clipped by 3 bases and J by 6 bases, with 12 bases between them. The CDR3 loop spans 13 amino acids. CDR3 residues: CASSFSRAGEQYF. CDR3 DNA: TGTGCCAGCAGTTTTTCCAGGGCCGGCGAGCAGTACTTC.